This TCR beta chain stems from a study of beta chain features in type 1 diabetes. Findings and limits, study-wide: VDJ junctions from patients with type 1 diabetes contained fewer insertions and more deletions. The naive, central memory and Treg TCRB repertoires showed an apparent similarity that was greater among patients than among healthy donors. Patients with Type 1 diabetes showed moderately but significantly shorter TCRB CDR3s in all four CD4+ subsets.

Remarks on this clone: Its antigen is not known.

Of the isolated RNA, all was reverse transcribed, and so the sequenced material was expressed TCRB transcripts. Naive, central memory and regulatory T cell samples averaged about 3.4 million reads. Data came from immunoSEQ multiplex PCR; TCRdb stores just in-frame clones and leaves some out. The sample carries 300,000 to 350,000 clones, around an eighth recorded once. This CDR3 has 15 residues. Trimming removed 6 bases from V and 2 bases from J; junction bases left unmatched: 5. Germline values: CDR1 KGHSH, CDR2 LQKENI. Markers CD45RO/CCR7/CD25/CD127/CD95/CD27 served to sort CD4+ naive, central memory, regulatory and stem cell-like memory cells.

The sequence was obtained from a woman in her late teens or twenties with type 1 diabetes. Sequencing was performed on naive CD4+ T cells from blood. The chain joins TRBV18 to TRBJ2-7, with TRBD2 matching over 12 bases. The CDR3 spells CASSSGLAGPYEQYV. CDR3 bases: TGTGCCAGCTCGTCTGGACTAGCGGGGCCCTACGAGCAGTACGTC.